What follows are 9 T cell receptor beta chains derived from one specimen sequenced in a study of vaccination and CD4 T cells after COVID-19. The Oncomine TCR Beta short-read assay sequenced DNA from cultured CD4+ T cells. TCRdb recomputed calls from the PCR reads with MiXCR, one row per CDR3 protein. The table includes some 18,000 distinct CDR3 sequences, approximately 48% detected once. Antigen specificity for these receptors is unknown. Specified treatment: roughly 11-day PBMC culture with coronavirus spike peptide pools or control peptides (ViraFEST assay). Sequencing used CD4+ T cells from blood, cultured in vitro, obtained after SARS-CoV-2 vaccination. All receptors derive from a human donor who had recovered from COVID-19.

V is TRBV6-5 and J is TRBJ1-5; maybe TRBD1 (5 bases). Germline CDR1 and CDR2: MNHEY and SVGAGI. Trimming cost V 1 base and J 7 bases, with 17 bases left between them. The length of the CDR3 is 16 residues. The CDR3 protein is CASSYYGGTFEQPQHF. CDR3 nucleotide sequence: TGTGCCAGCAGTTACTACGGGGGGACCTTCGAACAGCCCCAGCATTTT.

This clonotype was detected only once. The gene calls are TRBV18 and TRBJ2-7, with 7 bases fitting TRBD1. Germline assignment: CDR1 KGHSH and CDR2 LQKENI. This CDR3 is built from 12 residues. The V and J ends lost 3 bases and 4 bases, in that order; junction bases with no gene match: 0. This chain's CDR3 is CASSPTGYEQYF. CDR3 sequence (DNA): TGTGCCAGCTCACCGACAGGGTACGAGCAGTACTTC.

The chain couples TRBV7-3 to TRBJ2-3, with D maybe TRBD2 (6 bases). The CDR3 has 15 residues. Per germline, CDR1 SGHTA and CDR2 FQGTGA. The V and J ends lost 2 bases and 5 bases respectively, with 14 bases between them. The CDR3 loop reads CASSLSPGAGDTQYF. The CDR3 bases are TGTGCCAGCAGCTTATCCCCGGGAGCGGGAGATACGCAGTATTTT.

The table lists this clonotype with a few counts. The chain uses TRBV15 and TRBJ1-1, with unresolved D. In germline, CDR1 is LNHNV, CDR2 YYDKDF (reference sequence). The CDR3 has 15 residues. Trimming took off 0 bases at V and 5 bases at J, with 13 bases between the two ends. CDR3 in amino acids: CATSRDFGETTEAFF. CDR3 sequence (DNA): TGTGCCACCAGCAGAGATTTCGGGGAGACTACTGAAGCTTTCTTT.

This clonotype was seen a few times. The rearrangement uses TRBV6-5 and TRBJ1-1; 9 nucleotides line up with TRBD1. The germline V gene has CDR1 MNHEY and CDR2 SVGAGI. V lost 4 bases, J lost 13 bases, and 7 bases stayed unmatched. This CDR3 is built from 12 residues. The DNA of the CDR3 is TGTGCCAGCAGTTCCCGGGACAGGGCGGATTTCTTT. Its translation: CASSSRDRADFF.

This clonotype was seen more than once but under ten times. The chain carries TRBV27 and TRBJ2-5, with 10 bases matching TRBD1. Germline V gene data show CDR1 as MNHEY and CDR2 as SMNVEV (reference sequence). Losses at the gene ends were 5 bases for V and 3 bases for J; bases not matched to a gene: 15. CDR3 length equals 18 residues. The CDR3 region is CASSPRDRGIANEETQYF. The CDR3 coding sequence is TGTGCCAGCAGTCCCAGGGACAGGGGAATAGCCAACGAAGAGACCCAGTACTTC.

This clonotype was counted only a few times. The J gene is TRBJ2-3, the V gene TRBV24-1; D gene uncertain. CDR3 length: 12 residues. Germline assignment: CDR1 KGHDR and CDR2 SFDVKD. V shed 10 bases and J shed 6 bases, with 13 bases lying between them. CDR3 DNA sequence: TGTGCCACACAACAACTTGGTGATACGCAGTATTTT. Protein: CATQQLGDTQYF.

A few counts support this clonotype. Written as DNA, the CDR3 is TGTGCCAGCACGCGAAAACCGGGACAGGGGTCCGGCACTGAAGCTTTCTTT. The encoded protein is CASTRKPGQGSGTEAFF. The V call is TRBV27, the J call TRBJ1-1; TRBD1 matches 10 bases. Germline V gene lookup returns CDR1 MNHEY and CDR2 SMNVEV (reference sequence). This CDR3 region has 17 residues. The J segment lost 4 bases and the V segment lost 7 bases, leaving 15 bases of the junction unmatched.

V and J are TRBV28 and TRBJ1-2; unclear D gene. The germline V gene has CDR1 MDHEN and CDR2 SYDVKM. V was shortened by 3 bases and J by 8 bases, with 13 bases between the two germline ends. The CDR3 spans 13 residues. The CDR3 is CASSFPGRRGYTF. DNA for the CDR3: TGTGCCAGCAGTTTTCCGGGTCGGAGAGGCTACACCTTC.